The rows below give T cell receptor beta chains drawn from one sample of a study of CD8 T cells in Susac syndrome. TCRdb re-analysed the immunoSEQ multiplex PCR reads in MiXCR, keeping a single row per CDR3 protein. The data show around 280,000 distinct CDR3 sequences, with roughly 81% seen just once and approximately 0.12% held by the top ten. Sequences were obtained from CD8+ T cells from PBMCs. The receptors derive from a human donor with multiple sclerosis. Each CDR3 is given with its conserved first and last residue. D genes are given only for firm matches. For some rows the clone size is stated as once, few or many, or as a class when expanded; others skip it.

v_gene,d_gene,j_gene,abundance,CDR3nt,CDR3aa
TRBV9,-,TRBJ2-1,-,TGTGCCAGCAACGGTGACACGCAGTTCTTC,CASNGDTQFF
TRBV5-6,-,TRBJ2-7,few,TGTGCCAGCAGCCCTCCGGCCTCCTACGAGCAGTACTTC,CASSPPASYEQYF
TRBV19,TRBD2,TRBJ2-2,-,TGTGCCAGTAGACTAGCGGGAGAAGGCGCCGGGGAGCTGTTTTTT,CASRLAGEGAGELFF
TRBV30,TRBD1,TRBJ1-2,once,TGTGCCTGGAGGACCCCCAGGGGGAAGAACTATGGCTACACCTTC,CAWRTPRGKNYGYTF
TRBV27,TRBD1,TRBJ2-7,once,TGTGCCAGCAGTTTAGGACGGCTATTGGGACAGGGGGGACCCGAGCAGTACTTC,CASSLGRLLGQGGPEQYF
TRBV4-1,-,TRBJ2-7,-,TGCGCCAGCAGCCAAGATTGGGCGGGAAGCTCCTACGAGCAGTACTTC,CASSQDWAGSSYEQYF
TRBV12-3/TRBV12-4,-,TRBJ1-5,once,TGTGCCAGCAGTTCCGGTCTGGGCAAGAAGCCCCAGCATTTT,CASSSGLGKKPQHF
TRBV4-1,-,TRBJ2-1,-,TGCGCCAGCAGCCAAGAACCTTCGGATGCCTACAATGAGCAGTTCTTC,CASSQEPSDAYNEQFF
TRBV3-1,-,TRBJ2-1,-,TGTGCCAGCAGCCAAGTTGTGGGGGGACTCGAGTGGAATGAGCAGTTCTTC,CASSQVVGGLEWNEQFF
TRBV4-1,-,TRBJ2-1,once,TGCGCCAGCAGCCAGGAAGGGTGGAACTCCTACAATGAGCAGTTCTTC,CASSQEGWNSYNEQFF
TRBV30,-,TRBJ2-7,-,TGTGCCTGGAGCCCGGCCGCGGTAGCCCCCCCGGACGAGCAGTACTTC,CAWSPAAVAPPDEQYF
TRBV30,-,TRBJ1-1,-,TGTGCCTGGGTTGACAGATACACTGAAGCTTTCTTT,CAWVDRYTEAFF
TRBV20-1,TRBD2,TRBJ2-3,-,TGCAGTGCTAGACGGAAAGCGGGACTCCTCACAGATACGCAGTATTTT,CSARRKAGLLTDTQYF
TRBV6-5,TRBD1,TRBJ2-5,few,TGTGCCAGCAGTTACCGACGGACAGGGCCACAAGAGACCCAGTACTTC,CASSYRRTGPQETQYF
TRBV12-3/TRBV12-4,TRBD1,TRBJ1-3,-,TGTGCCAGCAGAAAAAAACGAGGAAAACAGGGGAGGCGTGGAAACACCATATATTTT,CASRKKRGKQGRRGNTIYF
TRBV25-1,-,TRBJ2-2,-,TGTGCCAGCAGTGAATCCGGCGGGGAGCTGTTTTTT,CASSESGGELFF
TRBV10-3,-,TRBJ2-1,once,TGTGCCATCAGTGAGCCCCTTAGGACTACAGAACATGAGCAGTTCTTC,CAISEPLRTTEHEQFF
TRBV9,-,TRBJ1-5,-,TGTGCCAGCAGCGTAGGGGAGCTTCAGCCCCAGCATTTT,CASSVGELQPQHF
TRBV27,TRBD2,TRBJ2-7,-,TGTGCCAGCAGTTTCGACGGGAGGGCCTACGAGCAGTACTTC,CASSFDGRAYEQYF
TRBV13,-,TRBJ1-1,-,TGTGCCAGCAGCTTAGGGCTGGGTAAATGGTCGGGGAACACTGAAGCTTTCTTT,CASSLGLGKWSGNTEAFF
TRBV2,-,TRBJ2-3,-,TGTGCCAGCCCCTGGGTAACCACAGATACGCAGTATTTT,CASPWVTTDTQYF
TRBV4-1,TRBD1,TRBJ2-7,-,TGCGCCAGCAGCCAATATCCACAGGGGAAGACCTACGAGCAGTACTTC,CASSQYPQGKTYEQYF
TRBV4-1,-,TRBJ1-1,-,TGCGCCAGCAGCCAAGTAAGGGTGTACACTGAAGCTTTCTTT,CASSQVRVYTEAFF
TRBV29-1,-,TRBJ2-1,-,TGCAGCGTGATGGGACTGGCCCTCAATGAGCAGTTCTTC,CSVMGLALNEQFF
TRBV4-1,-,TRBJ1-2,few,TGCGCCAGCAGTCAATCTCGACAGGCTACTAACTATGGCTACACCTTC,CASSQSRQATNYGYTF
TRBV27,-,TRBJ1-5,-,TGTGCCAGCAGTTTAAGAGGGGCACCAAATCAGCCCCAGCATTTT,CASSLRGAPNQPQHF
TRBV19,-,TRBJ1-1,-,TGTGCCAGTAGTATTGAGTGGGGAATGAACACTGAAGCTTTCTTT,CASSIEWGMNTEAFF
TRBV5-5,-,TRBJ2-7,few,TGTGCCAGCAGCTTGGAGCTGTTCTACGAGCAGTACTTC,CASSLELFYEQYF
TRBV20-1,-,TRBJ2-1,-,TGCAGTGCTAGGGCAGCTAGAGTTGAGCAGTTCTTC,CSARAARVEQFF
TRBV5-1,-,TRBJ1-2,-,TGCGCCAGCAGCCTTGAAATCGGGGGGCGCTATGGCTACACCTTC,CASSLEIGGRYGYTF
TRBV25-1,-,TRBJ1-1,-,TGTGCCAGCAGTGTTGGGGGTTCAGGGACTGAAGCTTTCTTT,CASSVGGSGTEAFF
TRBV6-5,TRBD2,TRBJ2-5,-,TGTGCCAGCAGTTACCTAGCGGGAGACCAAGAGACCAAGTACTTC,CASSYLAGDQETKYF
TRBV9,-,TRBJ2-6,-,TGTGCCAGCAGCAACCAAAGGGGCAGCTCTGGGGCCAACGTCCTGACTTTC,CASSNQRGSSGANVLTF
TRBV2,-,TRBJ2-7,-,TGTGCCAGCAGTGCTAGTGGGGAGCAGTACTTC,CASSASGEQYF
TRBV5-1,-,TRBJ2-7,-,TGCGCCAGCAGCCCCAAGCAGTTCGGCTACGAGCAGTACTTC,CASSPKQFGYEQYF
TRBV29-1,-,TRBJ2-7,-,TGCAGCGTCCTTAGAGGGAAAAACCCCTACGAGCAGTACTTC,CSVLRGKNPYEQYF
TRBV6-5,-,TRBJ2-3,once,TGTGCCAGCAGTGTTAGCGGACACACAGATACGCAGTATTTT,CASSVSGHTDTQYF
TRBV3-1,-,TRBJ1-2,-,TGTGCCAGCAGCCCATCCTTGGGGCAGGAGCACCTCAACTATGGCTACACCTTC,CASSPSLGQEHLNYGYTF
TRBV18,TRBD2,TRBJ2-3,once,TGTGCCAGCTCACCATGGATGGGACTAGCGACAGATACGCAGTATTTT,CASSPWMGLATDTQYF
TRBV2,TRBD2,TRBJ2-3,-,TGTGCCAGCAGTGGACAGCGGGGTACGCAGTATTTT,CASSGQRGTQYF
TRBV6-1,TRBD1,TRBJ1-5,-,TGTGCCAGCACCGTCGACAGGGTCGGCAATCAGCCCCAGCATTTT,CASTVDRVGNQPQHF
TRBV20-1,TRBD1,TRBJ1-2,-,TGCAGTGCCGGGACAGGGGGCGGTATCGACTATGGCTACACCTTC,CSAGTGGGIDYGYTF
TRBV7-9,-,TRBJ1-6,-,TGTGCCAGCAGCTTAGGTGGAGGTGGCTCACCCCTCCACTTT,CASSLGGGGSPLHF
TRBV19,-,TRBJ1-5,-,TGTGCCAGTAGTATGGTTCAGGATCACGATCAGCCCCAGCATTTT,CASSMVQDHDQPQHF
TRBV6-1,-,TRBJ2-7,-,TGTGCCAGCAGTGACCCAGGGGGGCGGTACAACCCCTACGAGCAGTACTTC,CASSDPGGRYNPYEQYF
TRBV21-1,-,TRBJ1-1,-,TGTGCCAGCAGCTGTGACAGTGCCACCATGAACACTGAAGCTTTCTTT,CASSCDSATMNTEAFF
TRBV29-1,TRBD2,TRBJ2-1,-,TGCAGCGTTGAAGACCGACTAGCTACCTCCCTTCACAATGAGCAGTTCTTC,CSVEDRLATSLHNEQFF
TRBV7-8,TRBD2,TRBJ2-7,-,TGTGCCAGCAGCTTCGGACTAGCGGGAGGGTACGAGCAGTACTTC,CASSFGLAGGYEQYF
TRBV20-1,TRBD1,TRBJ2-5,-,TGCAGTGCTAAAGTACCGGGACAGGGTGGTGAGACCCAGTACTTC,CSAKVPGQGGETQYF